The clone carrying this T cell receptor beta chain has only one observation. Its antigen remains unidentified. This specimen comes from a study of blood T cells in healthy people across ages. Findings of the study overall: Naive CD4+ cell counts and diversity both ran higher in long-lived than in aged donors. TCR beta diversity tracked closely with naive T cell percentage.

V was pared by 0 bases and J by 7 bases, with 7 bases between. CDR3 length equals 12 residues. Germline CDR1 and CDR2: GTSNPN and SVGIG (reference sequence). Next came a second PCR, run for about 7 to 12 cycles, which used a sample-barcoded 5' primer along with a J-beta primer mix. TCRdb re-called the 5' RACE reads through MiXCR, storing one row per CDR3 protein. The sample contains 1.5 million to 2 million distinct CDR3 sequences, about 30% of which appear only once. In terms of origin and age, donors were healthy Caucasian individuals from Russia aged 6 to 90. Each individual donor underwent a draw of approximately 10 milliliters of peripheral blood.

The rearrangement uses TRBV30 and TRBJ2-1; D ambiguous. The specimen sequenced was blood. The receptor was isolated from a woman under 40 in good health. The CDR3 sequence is CAWSVRENEQFF. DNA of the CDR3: TGTGCCTGGAGTGTGAGAGAGAATGAGCAGTTCTTC.